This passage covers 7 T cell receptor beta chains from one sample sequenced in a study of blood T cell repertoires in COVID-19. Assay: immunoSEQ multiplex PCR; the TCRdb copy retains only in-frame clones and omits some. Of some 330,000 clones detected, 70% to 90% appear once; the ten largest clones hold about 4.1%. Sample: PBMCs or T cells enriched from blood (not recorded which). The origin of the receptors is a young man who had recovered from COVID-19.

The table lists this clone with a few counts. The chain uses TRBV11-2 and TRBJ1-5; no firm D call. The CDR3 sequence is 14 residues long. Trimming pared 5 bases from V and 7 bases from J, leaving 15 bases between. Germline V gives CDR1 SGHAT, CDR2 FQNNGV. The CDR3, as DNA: TGTGCCAGCAGCCTATCGAACGGCGGACAGCCCCAGCATTTT. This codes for CASSLSNGGQPQHF.

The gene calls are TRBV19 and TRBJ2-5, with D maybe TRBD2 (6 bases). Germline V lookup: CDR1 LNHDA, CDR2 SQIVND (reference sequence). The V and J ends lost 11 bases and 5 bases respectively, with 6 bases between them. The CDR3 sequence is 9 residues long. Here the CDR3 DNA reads TGTGCCGCGGGGGAGACCCAGTACTTC. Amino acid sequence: CAAGETQYF.

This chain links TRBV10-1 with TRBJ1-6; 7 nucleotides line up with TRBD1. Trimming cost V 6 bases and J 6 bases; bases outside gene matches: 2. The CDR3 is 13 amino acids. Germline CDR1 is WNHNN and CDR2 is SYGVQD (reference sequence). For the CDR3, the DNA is TGCGCCAGCAGCCGGGACAGTAATTCACCCCTCCACTTT. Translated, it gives CASSRDSNSPLHF.

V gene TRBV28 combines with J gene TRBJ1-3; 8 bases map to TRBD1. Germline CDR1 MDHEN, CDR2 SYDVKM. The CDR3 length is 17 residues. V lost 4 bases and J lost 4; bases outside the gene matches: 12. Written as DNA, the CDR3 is TGTGCCAGCAGTTCCCCTTCGGACAGGGTCTTCGGAAACACCATATATTTT. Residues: CASSSPSDRVFGNTIYF.

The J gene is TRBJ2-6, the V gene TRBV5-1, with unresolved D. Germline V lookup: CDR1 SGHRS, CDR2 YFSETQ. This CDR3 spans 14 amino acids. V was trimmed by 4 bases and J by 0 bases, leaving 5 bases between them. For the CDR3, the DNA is TGCGCCAGCAGCAGCAACTCTGGGGCCAACGTCCTGACTTTC. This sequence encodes CASSSNSGANVLTF. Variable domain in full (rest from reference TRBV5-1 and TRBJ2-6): KAGVTQTPRYLIKTRGQQVTLSCSPISGHRSVSWYQQTPGQGLQFLFEYFSETQRNKGNFPGRFSGRQFSNSRSEMNVSTLELGDSALYLCASSSNSGANVLTFGAGSRLTVL.

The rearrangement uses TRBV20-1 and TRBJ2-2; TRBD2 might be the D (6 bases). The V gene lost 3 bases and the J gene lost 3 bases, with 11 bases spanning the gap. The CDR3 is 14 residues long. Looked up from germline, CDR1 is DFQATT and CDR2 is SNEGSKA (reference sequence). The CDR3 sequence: CSASFREYTGELFF. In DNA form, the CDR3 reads TGCAGTGCTAGTTTTCGGGAGTACACCGGGGAGCTGTTTTTT.

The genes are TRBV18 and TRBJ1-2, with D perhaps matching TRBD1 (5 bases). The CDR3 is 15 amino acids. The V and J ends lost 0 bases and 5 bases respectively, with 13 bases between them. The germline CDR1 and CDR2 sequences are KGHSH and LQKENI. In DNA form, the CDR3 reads TGTGCCAGCTCACCACCGGGGGGAGAGTTTTATGGCTACACCTTC. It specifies CASSPPGGEFYGYTF.